Following are 10 T cell receptor beta chains from one sample sequenced in a study of T cell clonality in common variable immunodeficiency. Study outcomes and limitations: Fewer deletions and N-nucleotide insertions were reportedly seen in common variable immunodeficiency TCR beta sequences.

This table comes from immunoSEQ multiplex PCR, and its TCRdb copy is limited to in-frame clones, with some not included. Recorded here are fewer than 8,500 clones; the top ten clones represent about 3.7%. Their recognized antigens are unknown. What was sequenced was peripheral blood mononuclear cells. The source of these receptors is a human donor with common variable immunodeficiency.

By frequency, this clone is medium-sized (0.01 to 0.1%). The read terminates 3 residues before the CDR3 end, so the remaining end is supplied by the germline J gene. The chain has TRBV20-1 and TRBJ2-3; 8 positions match TRBD2. The CDR3 spans 14 residues. V was pared by 6 bases and J by 3 bases, with 8 bases of the junction left unmatched. Germline lookup yields CDR1 DFQATT and CDR2 SNEGSKA (reference sequence). The CDR3 DNA, read in part, is TGCAGTGCAGGGCGGGAGGAGTTTACAGATACG. Residues: CSAGREEFTDT. The full CDR3 sequence reads CSAGREEFTDTQYF.

Considering frequency, this clone is medium-sized. The read ends 3 residues early relative to the CDR3; the germline J gene fills the gap. J is TRBJ2-3 and V is TRBV19, with 8 bases matching TRBD1. This CDR3 has 16 residues. The V and J ends lost 7 bases and 2 bases, in that order; junction bases with no gene match: 11. Germline assignment: CDR1 LNHDA and CDR2 SQIVND (reference sequence). The chain's CDR3 is CASTPTGGWYTDTQYF. The covered CDR3 bases are TGTGCCAGTACCCCCACAGGGGGATGGTACACAGATACG.

Incomplete CDR3 DNA: TGTGCCAGTAGGCCAGGGGGCGCACGTTTGGATGAAAAA. It yields the protein CASRPGGARLDEK. The full CDR3 sequence reads CASRPGGARLDEKLFF. This chain links TRBV19 with TRBJ1-4, with 8 nucleotides matching TRBD1. The read ends 3 residues before the CDR3 terminus; that terminus is restored from the germline J gene. Germline CDR1 is LNHDA and CDR2 is SQIVND (reference sequence). V lost 6 bases and J lost 6; bases outside the gene matches: 12. CDR3 length equals 16 residues.

To note about this clone: With the read ending 3 residues before the CDR3 end, the germline J gene is used to fill in that end. This chain joins TRBV7-6 and TRBJ2-5; 13 positions match TRBD2. Germline V gene lookup returns CDR1 SGHVS and CDR2 FNYEAQ. V trimming: 5 bases; J trimming: 0 bases; junction bases outside the gene matches: 3. The CDR3 loop spans 16 amino acids. The covered CDR3 bases are TGTGCCAGCAGCGCGACTAGCGGGGGGTACCAAGAGACC. Protein product: CASSATSGGYQET. The whole CDR3 protein is CASSATSGGYQETQYF.

As regards this clone: The CDR3 end lies 3 residues beyond the end of the read and is filled in from the germline J gene. This chain links TRBV18 with TRBJ1-4; 8 positions match TRBD1. The CDR3 spans 17 residues. V gave up 3 bases and J gave up 8 bases; unmatched junction bases: 14. From germline, CDR1 is KGHSH and CDR2 LQKENI. The CDR3 reads CASSPLSAGQAGEKLFF. Partial CDR3 DNA: TGTGCCAGCTCACCCTTATCTGCGGGACAGGCGGGGGAAAAA.

Turning to this clone: Coverage ceases 3 residues before the CDR3 finishes, and the germline J gene fills in the end. The chain has TRBV2 and TRBJ2-1; tentative D call: TRBD1 (6 bases). This CDR3 region has 15 residues. The V gene's germline CDR1 is SNHLY and CDR2 FYNNEI. V gave up 6 bases and J gave up 4 bases, with 16 bases separating them. The CDR3 protein is CASSGDRRIYNEQFF. CDR3 DNA, as far as it was read: TGTGCCAGCAGCGGTGACAGGAGAATTTACAATGAG.

This clone is called medium-sized based on its frequency. CDR3 DNA (partial): TGCAGCGTTGATGGGGTCCCGGGACAGGGCCACAATGAG. Amino acids: CSVDGVPGQGHNE. The complete CDR3 reads CSVDGVPGQGHNEQFF. The chain combines TRBV29-1 with TRBJ2-1; 9 bases align to TRBD1. The CDR3 is cut off 3 residues early in the read; its end comes from the germline J gene. Germline V gene lookup returns CDR1 SQVTM and CDR2 ANQGSEA. After removal of 3 bases from V and 5 bases from J, the junction contained 11 bases not matched to a gene. This CDR3 has 16 amino acids.

CDR3 bases read: TGTGCCAGCAGCTTTGTAGAGAACTACGAG. It translates to CASSFVENYE. The whole CDR3 region reads CASSFVENYEQYF. The gene calls are TRBV7-9 and TRBJ2-7; no firm D call. The read comes to an end 3 residues before the CDR3 does, leaving the germline J gene to fill in the end. CDR1 and CDR2 from the germline V gene are SEHNR and FQNEAQ (reference sequence). The CDR3 has 13 amino acids. V lost 3 bases to trimming and J lost 3 bases, with 9 bases between them.

Comment on this clone: The missing CDR3 end, 3 residues past where the read stops, is filled in from the germline J gene. The chain couples TRBV7-2 to TRBJ2-7; weak D call: TRBD1 (6 bases). In germline, CDR1 is SGHTA, CDR2 FQGNSA. This CDR3 region has 15 residues. V lost 0 bases to trimming and J lost 3 bases, with 12 bases between them. CDR3 DNA, as far as it was read: TGTGCCAGCAGCTTAGCACGGCCAGGGGACTACGAG. Its protein is CASSLARPGDYE. The complete CDR3 protein is CASSLARPGDYEQYF.

Concerning this clone: Coverage ceases 3 residues before the CDR3 finishes, and the germline J gene fills in the end. The chain employs TRBV30 and TRBJ2-5, with 7 bases matching TRBD1. The CDR3 length is 13 residues. Germline lookup yields CDR1 GTSNPN and CDR2 SVGIG (reference sequence). V shed 1 base and J 4 bases; nucleotides not matched to a gene: 3. CDR3 sequence: CAWSEGATETQYF. CDR3 DNA, as far as it was read: TGTGCCTGGAGTGAGGGGGCGACAGAGACC.